This T cell receptor beta chain was found in a study of blood T cell repertoires in COVID-19. Whole-study context: From T cells, B-cell-depleted T cells, or PBMCs came the material, which was cDNA or gDNA.

Sequencing used immunoSEQ multiplex PCR; TCRdb keeps in-frame clones, though not all of them. The sample lists 200,000 to 250,000 clones; over 75% were seen once. Participant age was roughly 18 to 100 years, and participants resided in about two dozen US areas. Grouping used clinical history reported by participants in a survey and questionnaire. This sequence was found in a man aged 25 to 40 with acute COVID-19. The source material was PBMCs or T cells enriched from blood (not recorded which).

The CDR3 region is CASSVGPSGSSYNSPLHF. The CDR3 region has the DNA TGTGCCAGCAGCGTAGGGCCCAGTGGGAGCTCCTATAATTCACCCCTCCACTTT. V gene TRBV9 combines with J gene TRBJ1-6, with D uncertain. The CDR3 has 18 residues. The germline gives CDR1 SGDLS, CDR2 YYNGEE. V lost 0 bases to trimming and J lost 0 bases, with 13 bases between them.